Presented here are 15 T cell receptor beta chains from one specimen sequenced in a study of blood T cell repertoires in COVID-19. Method: immunoSEQ multiplex PCR; TCRdb's copy keeps in-frame clones and lacks some. The sample shows a few hundred thousand clones, about nine tenths of them seen only once. Sequenced sample: PBMCs or T cells enriched from blood (not recorded which). The receptors were gathered from a woman aged 40 to 50 who had recovered from COVID-19.

V usage is TRBV5-4 and J usage is TRBJ2-3, with TRBD2 identical over 10 bases. V dropped 3 bases and J dropped 4; count of bases not matched to a gene: 8. From germline, CDR1 is SGHNT and CDR2 YYREEE (reference sequence). The length of the CDR3 is 16 residues. CDR3: CASSWSGRAYPDTQYF. As DNA, the CDR3 is TGTGCCAGCAGCTGGAGCGGGAGGGCCTACCCAGATACGCAGTATTTT.

The rearrangement joins TRBV7-3 to TRBJ2-6; D possibly corresponds to TRBD1 (5 bases). The V and J ends lost 5 bases and 0 bases respectively, with 8 bases between them. The CDR3 is made up of 15 amino acids. CDR1 is SGHTA and CDR2 is FQGTGA in the germline V gene. CDR3 loop: CASSPDISGANVLTF. The CDR3 region has the DNA TGTGCCAGCAGCCCGGACATCTCTGGGGCCAACGTCCTGACTTTC.

V is TRBV11-3 and J is TRBJ1-2, with a weak D call TRBD1 (6 bases). From germline, CDR1 is SGHNT and CDR2 YENEEA. This CDR3 has 16 residues. Trimming removed 5 bases from V and 6 bases from J, with 22 bases in between. CDR3 sequence: CASSLGYGQLGDGYTF. CDR3 bases: TGTGCCAGCAGCCTAGGATATGGACAGCTTGGGGATGGCTACACCTTC.

This clone came up a few times. V is TRBV7-6 and J is TRBJ2-1; a possible D gene is TRBD2 (6 bases). CDR3 length: 16 residues. Germline V gene lookup returns CDR1 SGHVS and CDR2 FNYEAQ. Trimming took off 0 bases at V and 8 bases at J, with 17 bases between the two ends. CDR3 amino acids: CASSLASAPRGHEQFF. The CDR3 region has the DNA TGTGCCAGCAGCTTAGCGTCGGCCCCGCGGGGCCATGAGCAGTTCTTC.

V and J are TRBV27 and TRBJ1-5; 7 bases are shared with TRBD1. The CDR3 has 14 residues. V shed 6 bases, J shed 2 bases, and the junction held 4 bases outside the gene matches. Germline V gives CDR1 MNHEY, CDR2 SMNVEV (reference sequence). Written as DNA, the CDR3 is TGTGCCAGCAGCGCTGACAGGGGCAATCAGCCCCAGCATTTT. This sequence encodes CASSADRGNQPQHF.

The genes are TRBV23-1 and TRBJ1-5; a weak D match, TRBD1 (5 bases). TRBV23-1 qualifies as an ORF whose function is uncertain. Trimming took 8 bases from V and 6 from J, leaving 20 bases between them. The CDR3 is 15 residues long. Here the CDR3 reads CASPPSGGRAQPQHF. In DNA, the CDR3 is TGCGCCAGCCCGCCTTCCGGGGGGAGGGCTCAGCCCCAGCATTTT.

This clone was recorded only once. The chain links TRBV5-1 to TRBJ2-7; 11 nucleotides line up with TRBD2. V lost 3 bases to trimming and J lost 4 bases; unmatched junction nucleotides: 15. CDR3 length: 18 amino acids. Germline CDR1 SGHRS, CDR2 YFSETQ. The CDR3 sequence: CASSSQAPSGGSLYEQYF. The CDR3 region has the DNA TGCGCCAGCAGCTCCCAAGCGCCTAGCGGGGGGTCCCTATACGAGCAGTACTTC. Full variable domain (rest looked up from reference TRBV5-1 and TRBJ2-7): KAGVTQTPRYLIKTRGQQVTLSCSPISGHRSVSWYQQTPGQGLQFLFEYFSETQRNKGNFPGRFSGRQFSNSRSEMNVSTLELGDSALYLCASSSQAPSGGSLYEQYFGPGTRLTVT.

J is TRBJ2-5 and V is TRBV5-4; 10 bases map to TRBD1. Germline V gene lookup returns CDR1 SGHNT and CDR2 YYREEE (reference sequence). J was trimmed by 5 bases and V by 5 bases; bases with no gene match: 9. The CDR3 has 15 residues. CDR3 coding DNA: TGTGCCAGCAGTTCTGGGACAGGGGTACAGGAGACCCAGTACTTC. This sequence encodes CASSSGTGVQETQYF.

The chain links TRBV13 to TRBJ2-1, with TRBD2 matching 9 bases. The CDR3 is 15 amino acids. Germline V gene lookup returns CDR1 PRHDT and CDR2 FYEKMQ (reference sequence). J gave up 0 bases and V 8 bases, and 5 bases lay outside the gene matches. The CDR3 region is CASGSGGSSYNEQFF. Written as DNA, the CDR3 is TGTGCCAGCGGCAGCGGGGGGAGCTCCTACAATGAGCAGTTCTTC.

V gene TRBV6-1 combines with J gene TRBJ2-3, with 8 bases that match TRBD2. Germline-derived CDR1 and CDR2 are MNHNS and SASEGT. The CDR3 covers 15 residues. V was pared by 1 base and J by 7 bases, with 7 bases of the junction left unmatched. The CDR3 coding sequence is TGTGCCAGCAGTGAAGTCCGGGGGGGCGGTAATACGCAGTATTTT. This gives the protein CASSEVRGGGNTQYF.

This clone was detected once. CDR3 protein: CASSSQWGGTEAFF. In DNA form, the CDR3 reads TGTGCCAGTAGTTCTCAGTGGGGGGGCACTGAAGCTTTCTTT. The chain employs TRBV19 and TRBJ1-1, with a possible D match to TRBD1 (5 bases). The CDR3 spans 14 residues. V was shortened by 5 bases and J by 4 bases, with 14 bases between the two germline ends. CDR1 is LNHDA, CDR2 SQIVND, per germline (reference sequence).

The chain combines TRBV6-5 with TRBJ2-7, with TRBD1 matching over 9 bases. Per germline, CDR1 MNHEY and CDR2 SVGAGI. Trimming took 5 bases from V and 1 from J; bases not matched to a gene: 6. CDR3 length equals 15 residues. The CDR3, as DNA: TGTGCCAGCAGTAGGACAGGGGAGGGGTCCTACGAGCAGTACTTC. This codes for CASSRTGEGSYEQYF.

The chain recombines TRBV28 with TRBJ1-2; 9 positions agree with TRBD1. The ends lost 7 bases at V and 5 bases at J; junction bases unmatched: 14. CDR1 and CDR2 from the germline V gene are MDHEN and SYDVKM. The CDR3 contains 16 residues. CDR3 nucleotide sequence: TGTGCCAGCACCGGGACAGGGTCCCACGGGAGGTATGGCTACACCTTC. Amino acid sequence: CASTGTGSHGRYGYTF.

The chain is built from TRBV10-3 and TRBJ1-1; a possible D gene is TRBD1 (5 bases). This CDR3 region has 14 residues. Trimming shortened V by 4 bases and J by 10 bases, and 19 bases separated the two germline ends. From germline, CDR1 is ENHRY and CDR2 SYGVKD. In DNA form, the CDR3 reads TGTGCCATCAGTGGCGTACTTCGGGGGTTAGGAGCTTTCTTT. Translating gives CAISGVLRGLGAFF.

The chain has TRBV7-8 and TRBJ2-2; D call uncertain. The CDR3 is 13 residues long. Trimming removed 4 bases from V and 6 bases from J, with 9 bases in between. CDR1 and CDR2 from the germline V gene are SGHVS and FQNEAQ. Here the CDR3 reads CASSSREAGELFF. CDR3 coding DNA: TGTGCCAGCAGCTCAAGAGAGGCCGGGGAGCTGTTTTTT.